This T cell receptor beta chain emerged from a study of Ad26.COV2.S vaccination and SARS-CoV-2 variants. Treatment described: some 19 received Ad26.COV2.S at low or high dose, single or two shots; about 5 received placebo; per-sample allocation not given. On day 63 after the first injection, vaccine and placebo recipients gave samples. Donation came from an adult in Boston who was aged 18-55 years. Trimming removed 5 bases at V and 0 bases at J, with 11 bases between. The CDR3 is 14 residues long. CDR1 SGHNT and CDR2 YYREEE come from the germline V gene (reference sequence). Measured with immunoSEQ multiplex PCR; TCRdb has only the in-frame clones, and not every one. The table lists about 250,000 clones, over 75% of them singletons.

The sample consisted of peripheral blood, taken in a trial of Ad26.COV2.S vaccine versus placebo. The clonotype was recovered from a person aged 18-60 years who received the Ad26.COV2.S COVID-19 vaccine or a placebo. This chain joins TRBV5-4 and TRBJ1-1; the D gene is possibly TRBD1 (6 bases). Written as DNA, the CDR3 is TGTGCCAGCAGTCGGACAGTAATGAACACTGAAGCTTTCTTT. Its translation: CASSRTVMNTEAFF.